The T cell receptor beta chain described here comes from a study of T cell responses to AZD1222 COVID-19 vaccine. Overall study results and limits: Spike-specific TCR breadth and depth rose after two AZD1222 doses. Nearly half of unique spike-specific TCRs reportedly avoided B.1.351 and B.1.1.7 mutated regions.

Trimming removed 4 bases from V and 5 bases from J, with 12 bases in between. The V gene's germline CDR1 is LGHNA and CDR2 YSLEER. CDR3 length: 15 residues. Sequenced by immunoSEQ multiplex PCR; TCRdb stores in-frame clones only, minus some. The sample includes roughly 85,000 clones, roughly 90% seen only once; the top ten take 7%. As regards this clone: The antigen remains undetermined.

This material consisted of peripheral blood, taken on day 0 of AZD1222 vaccination. V usage is TRBV4-3 and J usage is TRBJ1-6; D is perhaps TRBD1 (5 bases). The receptor's source is an adult in good health. CDR3 region: CASSPLATDNSPLHF. The CDR3 DNA sequence: TGCGCCAGCAGCCCTCTGGCGACAGATAATTCACCCCTCCACTTT.